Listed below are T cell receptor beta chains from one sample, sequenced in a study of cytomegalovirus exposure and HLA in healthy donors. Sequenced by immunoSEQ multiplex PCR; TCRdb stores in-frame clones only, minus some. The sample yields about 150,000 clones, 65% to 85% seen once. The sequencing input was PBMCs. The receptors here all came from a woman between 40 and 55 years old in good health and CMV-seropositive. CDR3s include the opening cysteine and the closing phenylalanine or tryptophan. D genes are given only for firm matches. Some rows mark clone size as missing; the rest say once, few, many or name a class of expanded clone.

cdr3_aa: CASSEEQGGITDTQYF
cdr3_nt: TGCGCCAGCAGTGAGGAACAGGGGGGGATCACAGATACGCAGTATTTT
d_call: NA
v_call: TRBV10-1
j_call: TRBJ2-3
clone_size: NA

cdr3_aa: CASSEKGLGINEQFF
cdr3_nt: TGTGCCAGCAGTGAGAAGGGACTAGGGATCAATGAGCAGTTCTTC
d_call: TRBD2
v_call: TRBV2
j_call: TRBJ2-1
clone_size: NA

cdr3_aa: CASSATSGSGELFF
cdr3_nt: TGTGCCAGCAGCGCGACTAGCGGAAGCGGGGAGCTGTTTTTT
d_call: TRBD2
v_call: TRBV9
j_call: TRBJ2-2
clone_size: few

cdr3_aa: CASSPIGTEAFF
cdr3_nt: TGTGCCAGCTCACCGATAGGGACAGAAGCTTTCTTT
d_call: NA
v_call: TRBV18
j_call: TRBJ1-1
clone_size: NA

cdr3_aa: CASSIVATSGAASYEQYF
cdr3_nt: TGTGCCAGTAGTATCGTGGCTACTAGCGGGGCAGCGTCCTACGAGCAGTACTTC
d_call: TRBD2
v_call: TRBV19
j_call: TRBJ2-7
clone_size: NA

cdr3_aa: CASRQGAIEKLFF
cdr3_nt: TGTGCCAGCAGACAGGGGGCGATTGAAAAACTGTTTTTT
d_call: TRBD1
v_call: TRBV25-1
j_call: TRBJ1-4
clone_size: NA

cdr3_aa: CASRDRGMNIQYF
cdr3_nt: TGTGCCTCCCGGGACAGGGGCATGAACATTCAGTACTTC
d_call: TRBD1
v_call: TRBV30
j_call: TRBJ2-4
clone_size: NA

cdr3_aa: CASSVAGGRTDTQYF
cdr3_nt: TGTGCCAGCAGCGTAGCGGGGGGGCGCACAGATACGCAGTATTTT
d_call: TRBD2
v_call: TRBV7-2
j_call: TRBJ2-3
clone_size: NA

cdr3_aa: CASSLGQFSAGNTIYF
cdr3_nt: TGCGCCAGCAGCTTAGGACAGTTCTCGGCTGGAAACACCATATATTTT
d_call: NA
v_call: TRBV5-1
j_call: TRBJ1-3
clone_size: NA

cdr3_aa: CASSQDLRTGNGYTF
cdr3_nt: TGCGCCAGCAGCCAAGATCTGAGGACAGGGAATGGCTACACCTTC
d_call: TRBD1
v_call: TRBV4-1
j_call: TRBJ1-2
clone_size: few

cdr3_aa: CASSGTGSGYGYTF
cdr3_nt: TGTGCCAGTAGCGGGACAGGGTCTGGCTATGGCTACACCTTC
d_call: TRBD1
v_call: TRBV19
j_call: TRBJ1-2
clone_size: NA

cdr3_aa: CASSPPSGGMRTDTQYF
cdr3_nt: TGTGCCAGCTCACCACCTAGCGGGGGGATGAGGACAGATACGCAGTATTTT
d_call: TRBD2
v_call: TRBV18
j_call: TRBJ2-3
clone_size: NA

cdr3_aa: CASSAGGVSYEQYF
cdr3_nt: TGTGCCAGCAGCGCCGGAGGGGTTTCCTACGAGCAGTACTTC
d_call: NA
v_call: TRBV9
j_call: TRBJ2-7
clone_size: NA

cdr3_aa: CSGNSGGSTEAFF
cdr3_nt: TGTTCCGGGAACTCAGGGGGGAGCACTGAAGCTTTCTTT
d_call: TRBD1
v_call: TRBV7-9
j_call: TRBJ1-1
clone_size: NA

cdr3_aa: CASSKGFRETQYF
cdr3_nt: TGTGCCAGCAGCAAGGGGTTTCGAGAGACCCAGTACTTC
d_call: NA
v_call: TRBV6-5
j_call: TRBJ2-5
clone_size: NA

cdr3_aa: CSEETPYGYTF
cdr3_nt: TGCAGCGAGGAGACGCCGTATGGCTACACCTTC
d_call: NA
v_call: TRBV29-1
j_call: TRBJ1-2
clone_size: NA

cdr3_aa: CSSSPRGLGTEAFF
cdr3_nt: TGTTCCAGCAGCCCTAGGGGGCTAGGCACTGAAGCTTTCTTT
d_call: TRBD1
v_call: TRBV7-9
j_call: TRBJ1-1
clone_size: NA

cdr3_aa: CASSVGGGGGDEQFF
cdr3_nt: TGTGCCAGCAGCGTAGGCGGGGGGGGTGGCGATGAGCAGTTCTTC
d_call: TRBD2
v_call: TRBV9
j_call: TRBJ2-1
clone_size: NA

cdr3_aa: CASSSLEVGNEQFF
cdr3_nt: TGCGCCAGCAGCTCCCTGGAGGTTGGGAATGAGCAGTTCTTC
d_call: NA
v_call: TRBV5-1
j_call: TRBJ2-1
clone_size: NA

cdr3_aa: CASSYSTAGFGYTF
cdr3_nt: TGTGCCAGCAGTTACTCGACGGCAGGGTTCGGCTACACCTTC
d_call: NA
v_call: TRBV6-5
j_call: TRBJ1-2
clone_size: NA

cdr3_aa: CASSSGTGEGGYTF
cdr3_nt: TGCGCCAGCAGCTCCGGGACAGGGGAAGGTGGCTACACCTTC
d_call: TRBD1
v_call: TRBV5-1
j_call: TRBJ1-2
clone_size: NA

cdr3_aa: CASSARQAPAGNTIYF
cdr3_nt: TGTGCCAGCAGCGCCAGACAGGCCCCGGCTGGAAACACCATATATTTT
d_call: NA
v_call: TRBV28
j_call: TRBJ1-3
clone_size: NA